The present entry profiles one T cell receptor beta chain with its context. Its antigen target is currently unknown. Nothing much larger sits one base from this clone, and base qualities are not available. This entry belongs to a study of cytomegalovirus exposure and HLA in healthy donors (dated by TCRdb to the late 2010s). Concerning the study at large: An earlier analysis of around 600 of the donors reported 276 Gb of sequence data and 117 million unique TCR beta sequences from about 179 million T cells. Roughly 300 gigabases of sequencing data and roughly 80 million unique TCR sequences made up an early release that covered approximately 650 HLA-typed donors. Of the roughly 400 genotyped donors, about 80% fell in the genetic ancestry cluster associated with self-reported Caucasian donors. The study aimed to test whether signatures of past pathogen exposure could be identified by cataloging public T cell receptors. Using immunosequencing, the study profiled T cell repertoires from about 610 subjects and related those repertoires to cytomegalovirus serostatus. In addition to the first cohort of several hundred subjects, a separate validation cohort of under 150 different subjects was used. To predict cytomegalovirus infection status, the study combined high-throughput TCR immunosequencing, statistical association of individual TCRs with disease status, and machine learning. To study patterns of TCR occurrence, a later analysis re-analyzed previously published TCR beta repertoires from under 750 donors and added high-resolution HLA genotyping. Rather than drawing on any new phenotypic data, the later analysis identified candidate immune exposures from TCR beta sequences and the way those sequences occurred across donors. In an earlier analysis of more than 550 of the donors, high-throughput TCR beta sequencing was used to judge whether each TCR beta V gene segment behaved as functional or pseudogenic. Donor age, sex, ethnicity and CMV serostatus were compiled together with the repertoire data. Genome-wide SNP genotypes for about 55% of the roughly 670 donors were used in a later genetic analysis, which treated that subset as a discovery cohort. All discovery cohort repertoires had been generated on a single sequencing platform. Both class I and class II loci were covered by HLA typing, at four-digit resolution. The number of donors typed differed by locus, with about 629-630 for A, B, C, DRB1 and DQB1, over 500 for DQA1, 606 for DPA1, and 472 for DPB1. About 5 DR-DQ haplotypes were handled as single units for association and clustering, since linkage in the cohort was strong. On average, 235,054 unique TCR beta nucleotide sequences were sequenced per donor among 398 genotyped donors of the cohort, with roughly 18% of those sequences being non-productive.

For this chain, trimming is 8 bases at the V end and 4 bases at the J end, and the number of junction bases without a gene match is 5. CDR1 and CDR2, looked up from the germline V gene, are SNHLY and FYNNEI. Spanning cysteine to phenylalanine, the CDR3 consists of 14 amino acids. The only DNA kept is the CDR3, 42 bases in frame from the first base. Broader findings and caveats from the paper: This cohort had only TCR beta chains sequenced, and the lack of alpha or paired-chain data limited which features could be detected. In vitro tests confirmed that a few of the cytomegalovirus-associated TCR beta chains recognize cytomegalovirus antigens. Strong co-occurrence of HLA alleles, especially DR and DQ, made assigning TCR associations to individual alleles difficult. Compared with the roughly 600-donor mean, donors in an Asian-associated ancestry cluster had fewer N-insertions in productive TCRs, according to a later genetic analysis. The study listed approximately 150 TCR beta chains as associated with cytomegalovirus. Presence/absence analyses assumed roughly uniform sequencing depth across donors, an assumption that may not hold. Specific HLA alleles were associated with roughly 16,000 TCR beta sequences at a false discovery rate of 0.05 in a later analysis. Because counts were too low, more than 15 rarely observed V segments, including chromosome 9 orphons, were left out of the earlier analysis of roughly 600 of the donors. In an earlier analysis of some 540 of the donors, most TCR beta V segments appeared in productive rearrangements about 87% or about 30% of the time, broadly matching IMGT annotations. According to a later analysis, most CMV-associated TCR beta chains appeared to be HLA-restricted, and the HLA associations seemed to be driven largely by CMV exposure. A cluster of highly shared sequence variants was judged likely to be a technical artifact of the sequencing pipeline. A later analysis reported that several top co-occurrence clusters appeared linked to parvovirus B19, influenza, CMV and Epstein-Barr virus. According to a later analysis, TCR association rates differed among HLA loci, with DRB1 alleles showing the most associated TCRs and HLA-C alleles showing the fewest. Across donors, most TCR sequences were observed very rarely, whereas some public TCRs were present in many individuals. The classifier was reported to diagnose cytomegalovirus status with high specificity and sensitivity in both the original and validation cohorts. An association between a missense DCLRE1C variant and V-gene and J-gene trimming of TCR beta chains was found in a later genetic analysis and replicated in an independent cohort. CMV serostatus was the only immune exposure information available for the cohort. Correlated functional status among segregating V segments might reflect linkage disequilibrium, but an unknown experimental factor could not be ruled out. The 87-base-pair reads could not distinguish some IMGT-functional V segments, including TRBV6-2 and TRBV6-3, so those segments were excluded. A further reported finding was that TCR beta sequences accurately predicted the HLA-A and HLA-B alleles for most subjects in the first cohort. HLA typing was unavailable for some donors at each locus, so association tests used only the typed subset. Compared with equally common non-associated chains, HLA-associated TCR beta chains in a later analysis were more clonally expanded and had lower generation probabilities. According to the authors, the approach could potentially be generalized to other disease states and immunological phenotypes.

To prepare the library, the immunoSEQ multiplex PCR assay was applied. For the multiplex PCR, a mixture combining 60 forward primers for TCR Vbeta segments and 13 reverse primers for TCR Jbeta segments was used. The CDR3 region of rearranged TCR beta genes was amplified from genomic DNA with a multiplex PCR assay. On the Illumina HiSeq System, the amplified TCR beta libraries were sequenced as 87-base-pair reads. On the study's bioinformatics: In a later analysis, some 80 million unique TCR beta chains were counted across the 500 to 850 repertoires, and roughly 11 million of these chains were shared by at least two donors. Raw reads were error-corrected and collapsed into unique sequences by a nearest-neighbor algorithm in which closely related sequences were merged to remove PCR and sequencing errors. To assign V, D and J gene segments, CDR3 sequences were aligned to IMGT reference sequences. For a sequence to be retained, a match of at least six nucleotides to both a V gene segment and a J gene segment was required. A rearrangement counted as productive if the CDR3 had no stop codons and remained in frame with V and J, and every other rearrangement counted as non-productive. Following IMGT convention, CDR3 was defined as the stretch from the second conserved V-encoded cysteine up to the conserved J-encoded phenylalanine. Sequences without an unambiguous match to a single V gene segment were excluded from the earlier analysis of 500 to 700 of the donors. An earlier analysis of over 450 of the donors classified V segments as functional when productive rearrangements were above 56.7% and as segregating when the standard deviation between donors was above 5%. A statistical classification framework was built to diagnose cytomegalovirus status from the catalog of TCR beta chain sequences. In a later analysis, V and J genes were assigned by comparing TCR nucleotide sequences against IMGT/GENE-DB human TR gene sequences. In a later analysis, CDR3 sequences and most-parsimonious VDJ recombination scenarios were assigned using the TCRdist pipeline. A later analysis defined each TCR beta chain by its CDR3 amino acid sequence plus V-gene family, and excluded reads lacking a unique V-gene family. In a later analysis, 450 to 600 highly shared, low-generation-probability nucleotide sequences were removed to address suspected cross-contamination and a sequencing artifact. In a later analysis, a clonal expansion index for each public chain was calculated from normalized within-repertoire ranks of inferred template counts. A later analysis computed generation probabilities with a VDJ recombination model fitted to out-of-frame rearrangements, and checked the results against IGoR. Hypergeometric tests were used in a later analysis to score TCR-TCR, TCR-HLA and TCR-CMV co-occurrence, with a repertoire-size bias correction applied to the TCR pairs. In a later analysis, false discovery rates were estimated by permuting HLA or CMV assignments 20 times. In a later analysis, co-occurring TCRs were grouped with DBSCAN, and TCRdist sequence similarity was added when clustering was performed within HLA-allele-positive subsets. Repertoires with fewer than 30,000 or more than 120,000 public chains, plus five repertoires with anomalous nucleotide sharing, were excluded from co-occurrence clustering. Held by TCRdb, this immuneACCESS table contains in-frame sequences only and omits some clones. Under half of the omission traces to an unresolved V gene where checked; the cause of the rest is unknown. That table furnishes V, J and clone size, whereas the DNA furnished D and trimming. For this sample the table gives some 130,000 clones, of which over 60% were detected only once. Approximately 2% of the sample is taken by the ten largest.

In total, more than 500 healthy bone marrow donors made up the cohort. At the time of sampling, all cohort members were nominally healthy, though unrecorded immune exposures were likely present. The donor tested CMV seronegative, placing the donor among the roughly 340 seronegative members of the cohort. Every donor gave a peripheral blood sample, and the peripheral blood mononuclear cells from that sample were used for TCR beta sequencing. Genomic DNA extraction from the blood cell samples was performed with the Qiagen DNeasy Blood Extraction Kit. The rearrangement combines TRBV2 with TRBJ1-5; 10 middle bases align to TRBD1. The TCR sequence derives from a man aged 25-45 years in good health and CMV-seronegative. Material: PBMCs. In nucleotide form, the sequence is TGTGCCAGCCGGGGGACAGGGGATAATCAGCCCCAGCATTTT. It translates as CASRGTGDNQPQHF.